This TCR beta chain comes out of a study of human T cells and chemical hapten exposure. Via MiXCR, TCRdb re-called the RACE reads, giving one row per CDR3 protein. In the table there are about 190,000 distinct CDR3 sequences, around 25% of which are singletons. Germline lookup yields CDR1 MNHEY and CDR2 SVGEGT. V was cut by 5 bases and J by 4 bases, with 14 bases left in between. This CDR3 is 14 amino acids long. The sample's time point: patch test 3, about 24 weeks after DPC sensitization. Stated treatment: therapeutic diphenylcyclopropenone sensitization with weekly scalp DPC. This clonotype has just a few counts.

The sequence was collected from a middle-aged woman with alopecia areata. Some clones in this sample may be carry-over from other donors' samples. The V and J genes are TRBV6-2 or TRBV6-3 and TRBJ1-1; D is possibly TRBD1 (6 bases). The input for sequencing was whole blood, taken in connection with sensitization to the hapten diphenylcyclopropenone (DPC). The chain's CDR3 is CASSATGFGTEAFF. DNA for the CDR3: TGTGCCAGCAGTGCCACAGGGTTCGGCACTGAAGCTTTCTTT.